The 17 T cell receptor beta chains reported below all come from one sample, sequenced in a study of blood T cell repertoires in COVID-19. The repertoire was sequenced with immunoSEQ multiplex PCR; TCRdb's copy has only in-frame clones and lacks some. The table records 250,000 to 400,000 clones, around nine tenths of them present only once. Sequenced material: PBMCs or T cells enriched from blood (not recorded which). Source of these receptors: a man aged 55 to 70 who had recovered from COVID-19.

This chain joins TRBV5-1 and TRBJ2-1, with TRBD2 identical over 8 bases. There are 16 residues in the CDR3. Trimming removed 0 bases from V and 0 bases from J; junction bases left unmatched: 2. Looked up from germline, CDR1 is SGHRS and CDR2 is YFSETQ. The CDR3: CASSLAGGASYNEQFF. The CDR3, as DNA: TGCGCCAGCAGCTTGGCCGGGGGGGCCTCCTACAATGAGCAGTTCTTC.

The chain is built from TRBV6-1 and TRBJ1-3; D remains ambiguous. The CDR3 runs 17 residues. Trimming removed 2 bases from V and 0 bases from J, with 14 bases in between. The germline V gene has CDR1 MNHNS and CDR2 SASEGT. CDR3 region: CASSERERVHSGNTIYF. Written as DNA, the CDR3 is TGTGCCAGCAGTGAACGTGAGAGGGTCCACTCTGGAAACACCATATATTTT.

The chain joins TRBV6-2 or TRBV6-3 to TRBJ2-3; 8 nucleotides match TRBD2. The CDR3 length is 14 residues. The germline V gene encodes CDR1 MNHEY and CDR2 SVGEGT. V was pared by 5 bases and J by 6 bases, with 7 bases of the junction left unmatched. The CDR3 spells CASSRGGTVDTQYF. The DNA for the CDR3 is TGTGCCAGCAGTCGCGGGGGGACGGTTGATACGCAGTATTTT.

V usage is TRBV4-3 and J usage is TRBJ2-7; D is perhaps TRBD2 (6 bases). Germline values: CDR1 LGHNA, CDR2 YSLEER. CDR3 size: 15 residues. Deletions cut 0 bases from V and 3 bases from J, with 12 bases between. The CDR3 loop reads CASSQELGRYYEQYF. The CDR3 region has the DNA TGCGCCAGCAGCCAAGAACTCGGGAGATACTACGAGCAGTACTTC.

V and J are TRBV7-2 and TRBJ2-2; 9 nucleotides match TRBD1. The CDR3 totals 17 residues. V lost 7 bases to trimming and J lost 1 base; unmatched junction nucleotides: 10. Germline V gene lookup returns CDR1 SGHTA and CDR2 FQGNSA. CDR3 protein: CASIKQGAYRNTGELFF. The CDR3 nucleotides are TGTGCCAGCATCAAACAGGGGGCGTATCGGAACACCGGGGAGCTGTTTTTT.

The genes are TRBV10-1 and TRBJ2-7, with 8 positions matching TRBD1. The V gene end was trimmed by 3 bases and the J gene end by 5 bases; junction bases not matched to a gene: 6. CDR1 is WNHNN and CDR2 is SYGVQD in the germline V gene (reference sequence). The CDR3 extends over 14 amino acids. This chain's CDR3 is CASSDRDRSHEQYF. The CDR3 DNA follows: TGCGCCAGCAGTGACCGGGACAGGTCCCACGAGCAGTACTTC.

CDR3 in DNA: TGTGCCAGCAGTGACCGAACAGGGAGTCAGCCCCAGCATTTT. Residues: CASSDRTGSQPQHF. The rearrangement joins TRBV2 to TRBJ1-5; D is perhaps TRBD1 (6 bases). Trimming cost V 3 bases and J 6 bases, with 12 bases left between them. The length of the CDR3 is 14 residues. The germline V gene has CDR1 SNHLY and CDR2 FYNNEI.

V and J are TRBV7-2 and TRBJ2-3; maybe TRBD2 (5 bases). Germline V gene sequence: CDR1 SGHTA, CDR2 FQGNSA. Trimming removed 1 base from V and 6 bases from J, with 8 bases in between. CDR3 length: 13 amino acids. DNA of the CDR3: TGTGCCAGCAGCTTAGAGGTAGCGGATACGCAGTATTTT. The encoded protein is CASSLEVADTQYF.

The V and J genes are TRBV9 and TRBJ2-3, with D possibly matching TRBD1 (7 bases). This CDR3 contains 16 residues. V was cut by 0 bases and J by 4 bases, with 15 bases left in between. Germline V gene lookup returns CDR1 SGDLS and CDR2 YYNGEE. The CDR3 nucleotides are TGTGCCAGCAGCGTAGCTGGAGCCAGGGGGGCAGATACGCAGTATTTT. It specifies CASSVAGARGADTQYF.

The V and J genes are TRBV7-2 and TRBJ1-4; D gene unclear. Trimming shortened V by 3 bases and J by 3 bases, and 5 bases separated the two germline ends. This CDR3 is 13 amino acids long. The germline CDR1 and CDR2 sequences are SGHTA and FQGNSA. CDR3 protein: CASSFLPNEKLFF. For the CDR3, the DNA is TGTGCCAGCAGCTTTCTCCCTAATGAAAAACTGTTTTTT.

This sequence joins TRBV7-9 and TRBJ2-7; 12 positions agree with TRBD1. Losses at the gene ends were 5 bases for V and 5 bases for J; bases not matched to a gene: 7. CDR1 is SEHNR and CDR2 is FQNEAQ in the germline V gene (reference sequence). CDR3 size: 15 residues. The CDR3 sequence is CASSPGTGGFNEQYF. In DNA, the CDR3 is TGTGCCAGCAGCCCCGGGACAGGGGGCTTCAACGAGCAGTACTTC.

The chain uses TRBV18 and TRBJ2-5; D remains ambiguous. The CDR3 is 14 residues long. V lost 0 bases, J lost 5 bases, and 10 bases lay in between. Germline values: CDR1 KGHSH, CDR2 LQKENI. In nucleotides, the CDR3 is TGTGCCAGCTCACCACCGTTCCAGACTGAGACCCAGTACTTC. This encodes CASSPPFQTETQYF.

This chain connects TRBV3-1 (or the pseudogene TRBV3-2) to TRBJ1-3; 11 positions agree with TRBD1. Germline V gene lookup returns CDR1 LGHDT and CDR2 YNNKEL (reference sequence). V shed 4 bases and J 8 bases; nucleotides not matched to a gene: 10. CDR3 length equals 16 residues. The CDR3 nucleotides are TGTGCCAGCAGCCTCATTGGGGGGACAGGGGGAGACACCATATATTTT. This gives the protein CASSLIGGTGGDTIYF.

The gene calls are TRBV28 and TRBJ1-2; D gene ambiguous. Germline lookup yields CDR1 MDHEN and CDR2 SYDVKM. The CDR3 consists of 12 residues. Trimming took 6 bases from V and 8 from J, leaving 13 bases between them. The CDR3 DNA reads TGTGCCAGCAGACCTCCGGCGGGAGGCTACACCTTC. This codes for CASRPPAGGYTF.

V gene TRBV3-1 (or the pseudogene TRBV3-2) combines with J gene TRBJ2-3, with D uncertain. In germline, CDR1 is LGHDT, CDR2 YNNKEL (reference sequence). The CDR3 is 15 residues long. The V gene lost 2 bases and the J gene lost 4 bases, with 13 bases spanning the gap. The CDR3 nucleotides read TGTGCCAGCAGCCAAATGTTGCCAGAGGCAGATACGCAGTATTTT. This translates into CASSQMLPEADTQYF.

The chain employs TRBV3-1 (or the pseudogene TRBV3-2) and TRBJ2-7, with D maybe TRBD2 (5 bases). CDR1 and CDR2 (germline): LGHDT, YNNKEL (reference sequence). The germline V and J ends were trimmed by 1 base and 1 base, with 11 bases remaining between them. There are 15 residues in the CDR3. The CDR3 region is CASSQAKWRSYEQYF. CDR3 in DNA: TGTGCCAGCAGCCAAGCAAAATGGAGGTCCTACGAGCAGTACTTC.

Points on this clone: The same CDR3 is also encoded by other DNA sequences in this sample. CDR3 nucleotides: TGTGCCAGCAGCGTAGGTACTAGCACAGATACGCAGTATTTT. It translates to CASSVGTSTDTQYF. The chain is built from TRBV9 and TRBJ2-3; D gene unclear. Germline V lookup: CDR1 SGDLS, CDR2 YYNGEE. V lost 0 bases and J lost 0, with 5 bases in between. The CDR3 is made up of 14 amino acids.